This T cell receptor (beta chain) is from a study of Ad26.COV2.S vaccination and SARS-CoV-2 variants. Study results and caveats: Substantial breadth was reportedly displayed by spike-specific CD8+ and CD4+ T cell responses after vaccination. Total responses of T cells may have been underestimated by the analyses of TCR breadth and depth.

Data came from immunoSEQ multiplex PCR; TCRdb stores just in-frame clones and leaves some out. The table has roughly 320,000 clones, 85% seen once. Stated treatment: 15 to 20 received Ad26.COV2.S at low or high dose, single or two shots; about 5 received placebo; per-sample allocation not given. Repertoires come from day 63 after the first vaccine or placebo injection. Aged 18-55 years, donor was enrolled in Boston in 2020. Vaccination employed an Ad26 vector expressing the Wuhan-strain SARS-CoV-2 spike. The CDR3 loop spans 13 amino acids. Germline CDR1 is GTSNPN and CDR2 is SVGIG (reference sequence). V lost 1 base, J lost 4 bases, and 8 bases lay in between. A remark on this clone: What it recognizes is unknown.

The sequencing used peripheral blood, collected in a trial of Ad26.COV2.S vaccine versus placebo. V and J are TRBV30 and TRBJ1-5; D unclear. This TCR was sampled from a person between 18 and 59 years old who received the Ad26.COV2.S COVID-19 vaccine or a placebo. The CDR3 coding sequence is TGTGCCTGGAGTGAGGACGGGAATCAGCCCCAGCATTTT. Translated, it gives CAWSEDGNQPQHF.